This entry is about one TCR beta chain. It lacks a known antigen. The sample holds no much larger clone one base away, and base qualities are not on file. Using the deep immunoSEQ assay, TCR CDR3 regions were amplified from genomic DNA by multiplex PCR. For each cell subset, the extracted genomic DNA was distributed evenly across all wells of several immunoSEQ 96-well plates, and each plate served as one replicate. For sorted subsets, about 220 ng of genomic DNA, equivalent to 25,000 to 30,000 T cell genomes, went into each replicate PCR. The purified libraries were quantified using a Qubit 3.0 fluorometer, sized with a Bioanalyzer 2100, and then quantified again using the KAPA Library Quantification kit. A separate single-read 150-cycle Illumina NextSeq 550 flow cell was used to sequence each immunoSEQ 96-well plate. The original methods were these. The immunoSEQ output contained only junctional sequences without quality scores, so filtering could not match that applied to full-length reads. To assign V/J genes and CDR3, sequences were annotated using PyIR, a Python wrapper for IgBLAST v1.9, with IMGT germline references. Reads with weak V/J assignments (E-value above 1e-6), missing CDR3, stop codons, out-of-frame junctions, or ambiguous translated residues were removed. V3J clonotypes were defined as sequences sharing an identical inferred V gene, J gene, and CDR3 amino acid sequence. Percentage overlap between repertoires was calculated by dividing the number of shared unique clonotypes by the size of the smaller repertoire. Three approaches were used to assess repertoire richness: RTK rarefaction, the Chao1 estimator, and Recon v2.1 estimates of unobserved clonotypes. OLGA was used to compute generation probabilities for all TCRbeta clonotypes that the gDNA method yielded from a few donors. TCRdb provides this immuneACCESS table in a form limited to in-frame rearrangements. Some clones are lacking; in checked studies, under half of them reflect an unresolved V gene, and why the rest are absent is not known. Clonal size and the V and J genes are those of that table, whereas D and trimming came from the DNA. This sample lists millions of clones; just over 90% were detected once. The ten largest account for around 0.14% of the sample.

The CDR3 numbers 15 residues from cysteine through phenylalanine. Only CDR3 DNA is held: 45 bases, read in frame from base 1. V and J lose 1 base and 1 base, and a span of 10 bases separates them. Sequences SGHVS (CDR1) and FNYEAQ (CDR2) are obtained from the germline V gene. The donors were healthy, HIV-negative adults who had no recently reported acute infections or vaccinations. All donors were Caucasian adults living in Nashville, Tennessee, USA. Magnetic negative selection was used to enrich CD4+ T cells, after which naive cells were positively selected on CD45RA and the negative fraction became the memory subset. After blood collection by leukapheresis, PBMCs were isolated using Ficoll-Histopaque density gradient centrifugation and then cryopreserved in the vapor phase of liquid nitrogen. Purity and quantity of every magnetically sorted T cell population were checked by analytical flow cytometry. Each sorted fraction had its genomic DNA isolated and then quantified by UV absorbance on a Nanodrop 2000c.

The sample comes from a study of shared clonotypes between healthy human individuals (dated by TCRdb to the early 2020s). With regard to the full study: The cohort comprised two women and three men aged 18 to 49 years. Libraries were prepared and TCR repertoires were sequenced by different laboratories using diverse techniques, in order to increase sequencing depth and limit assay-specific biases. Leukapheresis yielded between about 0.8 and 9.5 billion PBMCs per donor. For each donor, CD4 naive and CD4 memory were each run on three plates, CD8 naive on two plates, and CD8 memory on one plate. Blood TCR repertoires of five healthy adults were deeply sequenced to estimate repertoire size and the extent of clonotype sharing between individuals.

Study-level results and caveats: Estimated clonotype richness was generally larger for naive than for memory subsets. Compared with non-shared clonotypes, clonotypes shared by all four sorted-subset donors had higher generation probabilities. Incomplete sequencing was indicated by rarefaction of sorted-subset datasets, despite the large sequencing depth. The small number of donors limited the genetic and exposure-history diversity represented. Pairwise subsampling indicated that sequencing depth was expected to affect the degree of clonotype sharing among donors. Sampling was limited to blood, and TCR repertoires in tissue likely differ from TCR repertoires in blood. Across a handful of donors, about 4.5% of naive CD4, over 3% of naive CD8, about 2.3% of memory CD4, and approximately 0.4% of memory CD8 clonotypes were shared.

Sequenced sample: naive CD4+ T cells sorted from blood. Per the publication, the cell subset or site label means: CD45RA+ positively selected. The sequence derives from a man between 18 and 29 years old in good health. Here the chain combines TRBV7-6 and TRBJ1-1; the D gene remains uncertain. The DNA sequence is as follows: TGTGCCAGCAGCTTAGAGGGAGCAGCGAACACTGAAGCTTTCTTT. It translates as CASSLEGAANTEAFF.